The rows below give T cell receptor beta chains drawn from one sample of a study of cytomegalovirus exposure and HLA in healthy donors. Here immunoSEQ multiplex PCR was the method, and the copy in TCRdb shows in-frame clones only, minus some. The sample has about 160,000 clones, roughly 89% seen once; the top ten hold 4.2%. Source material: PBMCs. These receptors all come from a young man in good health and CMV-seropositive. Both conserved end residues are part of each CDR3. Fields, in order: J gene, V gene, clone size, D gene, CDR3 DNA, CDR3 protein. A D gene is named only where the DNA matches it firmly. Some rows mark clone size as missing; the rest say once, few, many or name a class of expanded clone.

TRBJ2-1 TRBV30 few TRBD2 TGTGCCTGCGCGGGAGGCAGCTCCTACAATGAGCAGTTCTTC CACAGGSSYNEQFF
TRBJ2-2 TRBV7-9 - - TGTGCCAGCAGCCCCAAAGGAGGGAGGATCACCGGGGAGCTGTTTTTT CASSPKGGRITGELFF
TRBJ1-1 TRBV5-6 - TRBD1 TGTGCCAGCAGCTTGGACCTAGCTACAGGGGACATGAACACTGAAGCTTTCTTT CASSLDLATGDMNTEAFF
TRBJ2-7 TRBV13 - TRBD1 TGTGCCAGCAGCGCAACAGGGGGCATCGAGCAGTACTTC CASSATGGIEQYF
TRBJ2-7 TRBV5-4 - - TGTGCCAGCAGCTTGCGAAACCGAGTTGAGAAGCAGTACTTC CASSLRNRVEKQYF
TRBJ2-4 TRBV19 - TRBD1 TGTGCCAGTAGTGCCCGGACAGGGAGGTCCAAAAACATTCAGTACTTC CASSARTGRSKNIQYF
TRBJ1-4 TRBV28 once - TGTGCCAGCAGTTCTCCGGTCTCTGCAACTAATGAAAAACTGTTTTTT CASSSPVSATNEKLFF
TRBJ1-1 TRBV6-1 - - TGTGCCAGCAGTGGCTCAGGGGCCTGGAACACTGAAGCTTTCTTT CASSGSGAWNTEAFF
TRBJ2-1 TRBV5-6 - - TGTGCCAGCAGCTTGTACGGGGGCAATGAGCAGTTCTTC CASSLYGGNEQFF
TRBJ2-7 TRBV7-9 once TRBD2 TGTGCCAGCAGCTCGGGACTAGCGGGACTCTTTTTTCAGGACGAGCAGTACTTC CASSSGLAGLFFQDEQYF
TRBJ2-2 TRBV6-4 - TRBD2 TGTGCCAGCAGTGACCAATGGTTCCCCGGGACTAGCTTGTCGGGGGAGCTGTTTTTT CASSDQWFPGTSLSGELFF
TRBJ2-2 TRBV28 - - TGTGCCTCAGGAGGCGCTAGCGTCAATACCGGGGAGCTGTTTTTT CASGGASVNTGELFF
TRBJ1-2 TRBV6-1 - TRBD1 TGTGCCAGCACCTCCGGGACAGCGGCTGGCTACACCTTC CASTSGTAAGYTF
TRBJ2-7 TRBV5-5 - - TGTGCCAGCAGCTTGGACATATCCTACGAGCAGTACTTC CASSLDISYEQYF
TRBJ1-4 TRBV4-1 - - TGCGCCAGCAGCCAAGTCGCGGGGTCTCATGAAAAACTGTTTTTT CASSQVAGSHEKLFF
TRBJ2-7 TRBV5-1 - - TGCGCCAGCAGCCCCAACTACAGGGAATCCTACGAGCAGTACTTC CASSPNYRESYEQYF
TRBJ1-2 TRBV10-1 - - TGCGCCAGCAGTGTGGAGGCATCGCGAAAGACCTATGGCTACACCTTC CASSVEASRKTYGYTF
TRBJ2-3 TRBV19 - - TGTGCCAGTAGTATAGCACAGGGATCCACAGATACGCAGTATTTT CASSIAQGSTDTQYF
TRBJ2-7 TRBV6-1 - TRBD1 TGTGCCAGCAGTGAACAGGGGGCCGCGTCCTACGAGCAGTACTTC CASSEQGAASYEQYF
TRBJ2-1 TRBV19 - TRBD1 TGTGCCAGTAGTATAATAGCACAGGGGGCTTTCTATGAGCAGTTCTTC CASSIIAQGAFYEQFF
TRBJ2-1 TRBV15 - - TGTGCCACCAGCAGACTAGACAATGAGCAGTTCTTC CATSRLDNEQFF
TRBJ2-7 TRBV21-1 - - TGTGCCAGCAGACGCCACCAGGGGATAACCTACGAGCAGTACTTC CASRRHQGITYEQYF
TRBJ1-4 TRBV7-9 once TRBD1 TGTGCCAGCAGCGTCGGCAGGGGGGATGAAAAACTGTTTTTT CASSVGRGDEKLFF
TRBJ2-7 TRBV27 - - TGTGCCAGCAGTGTTAGTCGCCCCAACTACGAGCAGTACTTC CASSVSRPNYEQYF
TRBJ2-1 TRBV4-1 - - TGCGCCAGCAGCCAAGACAGACAGGGACTCAATGAGCAGTTCTTC CASSQDRQGLNEQFF
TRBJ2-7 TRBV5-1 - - TGCGCCAGCAGCTCCTTCACAGGATCCTACGAGCAGTACTTC CASSSFTGSYEQYF
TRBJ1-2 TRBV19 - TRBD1 TGTGCCAGTAGTATACTGACAGGGTATGGCTACACCTTC CASSILTGYGYTF
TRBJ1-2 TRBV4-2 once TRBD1 TGTGCCAGCAGCCAAGTTGACAGGGCCTATGGCTACACCTTC CASSQVDRAYGYTF
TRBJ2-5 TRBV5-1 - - TGCGCCAGCAGCACCCCGACAGGTTTTATCTCTAGAGAGACCCAGTACTTC CASSTPTGFISRETQYF
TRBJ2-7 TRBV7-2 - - TGTGCCAGCAGCTTCTGGGGGAGGAGTAACTACGAGCAGTACTTC CASSFWGRSNYEQYF
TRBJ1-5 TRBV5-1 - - TGCGCCAGCAGCCCGCAGGGAGGGGATCAGCCCCAGCATTTT CASSPQGGDQPQHF
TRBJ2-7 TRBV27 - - TGTGCCAGCAGTTTGTCTTTCCCTTCGTCCTACGAGCAGTACTTC CASSLSFPSSYEQYF
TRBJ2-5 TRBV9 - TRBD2 TGTGCCAGCAGCCTTGGGACTAGCGGTGTCCAAGAGACCCAGTACTTC CASSLGTSGVQETQYF
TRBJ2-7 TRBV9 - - TGTGCCAGCAGCGTAGGTAGCTTCGGCCGTTACGAGCAGTACTTC CASSVGSFGRYEQYF
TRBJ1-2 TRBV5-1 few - TGCGCCAGCAGCCCGAGCGACGGGGTGATAGGCTATGGCTACACCTTC CASSPSDGVIGYGYTF
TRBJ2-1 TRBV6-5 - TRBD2 TGTGCCAGCAGTTATTCAGCGGGAGTTTTAAATGAGCAGTTCTTC CASSYSAGVLNEQFF
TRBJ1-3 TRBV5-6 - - TGTGCCAGCAGCTCACGACACCTTGGAAACACCATATATTTT CASSSRHLGNTIYF
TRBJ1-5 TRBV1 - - TGCACCAGCAGCCAAGATGACGAACAGATGAAGCCCCAGCATTTT CTSSQDDEQMKPQHF
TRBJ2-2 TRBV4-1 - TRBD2 TGCGCCAGCAGCCAAGACGGGGGACTAGCGGAGGGGCAGTTGAACACCGGGGAGCTGTTTTTT CASSQDGGLAEGQLNTGELFF
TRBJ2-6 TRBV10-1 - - TGCGCCAGCAGTGAGTCAGACCCCGACTGGTCTGGGGCCAACGTCCTGACTTTC CASSESDPDWSGANVLTF
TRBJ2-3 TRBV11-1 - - TGTGCCAGCAAAACAGGGCAAGATACGCAGTATTTT CASKTGQDTQYF
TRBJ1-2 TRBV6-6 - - TGTGCCAGCAGCTCATCGAGGGCGGGCTATGGCTACACCTTC CASSSSRAGYGYTF
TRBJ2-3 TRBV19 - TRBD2 TGTGCCAGTAGTAGGGGGGAGGGGATAGTAGAAGATACGCAGTATTTT CASSRGEGIVEDTQYF
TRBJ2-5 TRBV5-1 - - TGCGCCAGCAGCTTGTTCCCCTCAGGGGTCGAGACCCAGTACTTC CASSLFPSGVETQYF
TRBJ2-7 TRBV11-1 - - TGTGCCAGCAGCTTATTTCAAGGGGCAGGGAAGTACGAGCAGTACTTC CASSLFQGAGKYEQYF
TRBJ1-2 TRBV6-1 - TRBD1 TGTGCCAGCAGCGCTAGTCCAGGGGGCTTTGGCTACACCTTC CASSASPGGFGYTF
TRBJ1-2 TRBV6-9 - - TGTGCCAGCAGTTCCGGGGGAGATGGCTACACCTTC CASSSGGDGYTF
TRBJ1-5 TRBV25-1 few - TGTGCCAGCAGTAAAGGGGAAAATCAGCCCCAGCATTTT CASSKGENQPQHF
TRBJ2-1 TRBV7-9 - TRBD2 TGTGCCAGCAGCCCCCAAATCCGACTAGCGGGTGTCCTCAATGAGCAGTTCTTC CASSPQIRLAGVLNEQFF
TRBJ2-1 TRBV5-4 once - TGTGCCAGCAGAGCGGGCGCCAACAATGAGCAGTTCTTC CASRAGANNEQFF
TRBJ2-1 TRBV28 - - TGTGCCAGCAGTTTCCTTTCGACAGACAACGATGAGCAGTTCTTC CASSFLSTDNDEQFF
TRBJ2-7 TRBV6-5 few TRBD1 TGTGCCAGCAGGCGCGGACAGGGCAGCTCCTACGAGCAGTACTTC CASRRGQGSSYEQYF
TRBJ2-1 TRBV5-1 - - TGCGCCAGCAGCTTGGAGCAGGGGCCACACAATGAGCAGTTCTTC CASSLEQGPHNEQFF
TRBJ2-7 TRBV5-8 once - TGTGCCAGCAGCTCAGACAGGTTCTACGAGCAGTACTTC CASSSDRFYEQYF
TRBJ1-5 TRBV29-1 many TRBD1 TGCAGCGCAGGGACAGGGAGGGATCAGCCCCAGCATTTT CSAGTGRDQPQHF
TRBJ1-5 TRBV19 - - TGTGCCAGTAGTATATCTTTCAGGGCGGAAGGTCAGCCCCAGCATTTT CASSISFRAEGQPQHF
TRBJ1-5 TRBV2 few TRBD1 TGTGCCAGCAGATGGGACAGGGCCGATAGCAATCAGCCCCAGCATTTT CASRWDRADSNQPQHF
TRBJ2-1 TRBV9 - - TGTGCCAGCAGCCCTCGGATTAGCGGCTACAATGAGCAGTTCTTC CASSPRISGYNEQFF
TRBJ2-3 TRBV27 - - TGTGCCAGCAAGAGCAGCACAGATACGCAGTATTTT CASKSSTDTQYF